This record covers a single T cell receptor (beta chain). Its antigen remains unidentified. There are no base qualities to consult, and no much larger clone falls within one base. The library was built by means of PCR. Sequenced on an Illumina HiSeq 2500. To reduce PCR and sequencing biases, unique molecular identifiers were incorporated into the TCR beta cDNA libraries. About 500,000 cDNA molecules were obtained per 1 to 10 million input T cells, so each molecule approximated one T cell. The patient libraries were prepared and sequenced with the same protocol used for the earlier healthy control dataset. Within a given batch, samples were prepared together, multiplexed and sequenced on the same HiSeq lane. Per the authors' processing: MIGEC handled the raw barcoded reads, throwing out single-read molecular identifier groups before consensus assembly and CDR3 extraction. VDJtools was used for post-analysis of the clonotype tables, with diversity normalized by down-sampling every dataset to the smallest sample size. Repertoire overlap clustering matched CDR3 amino acid but not nucleotide sequences to correct batch-related cross-sample contamination. The public reads were reanalyzed by TCRdb: fastp trimming at Q25, MiXCR alignment, in-frame beta chains only. Each CDR3 protein gets just one entry, which takes the most common genes and DNA from the rows behind it. The V and J calls were determined by TCRdb, not by the authors. For this sample the table gives hundreds of thousands of distinct CDR3 sequences, of which 30% were detected only once. The ten largest clones add up to 0.5% to 0.6% of the sample.

To demonstrate the VDJtools post-analysis software, TCR beta repertoires were profiled from the peripheral blood of roughly 12 young patients with multiple sclerosis. The multiple sclerosis patients were children and adolescents ranging in age from roughly 6 to 16 years. The source of the sample is a study of post-analysis software for immune sequencing data (dated by TCRdb to 2015 to 2017). Study-wide context: Recorded disease courses included relapsing-remitting, secondary progressive and progressive-relapsing multiple sclerosis, with some patients lacking subtype annotation. A subset of samples was prepared in parallel using single-end sample barcoding, then pooled and co-amplified after Illumina adapter ligation. The patient repertoires were set against around eleven previously published healthy control repertoires from donors whose ages ranged from 6 to 25 years.

The research as a whole found: Multiple sclerosis patients had significantly lower normalized Chao1 diversity than controls, a result that suggests substantial peripheral T-cell clonal expansion. The multiple sclerosis patient group was slightly younger than the control group. Strong co-clustering of samples prepared in the same batch was shown by direct clustering with F measure, prompting a batch-effect correction.

Specimen: blood. This clonotype was obtained from a girl under 18 with multiple sclerosis.

The sequenced DNA is TGCAGTGGCACTAGCGGGAGTTTCCGACGAAGCTCCTACAATGAGCAGTTCTTC. The resulting protein is CSGTSGSFRRSSYNEQFF. The V and J genes are TRBV20-1 and TRBJ2-1, and 11 junctional nucleotides match TRBD2. The CDR3 sequence holds 18 residues, the cysteine and phenylalanine included. Here the CDR3 DNA is all that survives: 54 bases in frame from base 1. The germline V gene (reference sequence) yields DFQATT for CDR1 and SNEGSKA for CDR2. The V end gives up 7 bases and the J end 0 bases, leaving 14 bases in the junction not matched to a gene.